This T cell receptor (beta chain) was sequenced in a study of graft-versus-host responses after intestinal transplantation. Repertoires were generated with immunoSEQ multiplex PCR, while TCRdb's copy carries only in-frame clones and drops some. Seen here are tens of thousands of clones, around 91% observed once, and the top ten hold approximately 2.7%. The CDR3 is made up of 15 amino acids. Trimming removed 3 bases from V and 1 base from J, with 13 bases in between. Germline V gene lookup returns CDR1 LNHDA and CDR2 SQIVND (reference sequence). Material: PBMCs, obtained around 120 days after intestinal transplantation. The clonotype originates from a human patient who received an intestinal transplant, so some T cells may come from the graft donor. V gene TRBV19 combines with J gene TRBJ2-7; no definite D call. CDR3 nucleotide sequence: TGTGCCAGTAGTATCCAGCAGGTAGGGTCCTACGAGCAGTACTTC. Encoded protein: CASSIQQVGSYEQYF.